This TCR beta chain was profiled in a study of cytomegalovirus exposure and HLA in healthy donors. This CDR3 is built from 14 residues. Germline trimming cut 5 bases from V and 6 bases from J; bases unmatched to any gene: 5. Germline lookup yields CDR1 ENHRY and CDR2 SYGVKD. The PCR was carried out with 60 Vbeta primers and 13 Jbeta primers. The method was immunoSEQ multiplex PCR; TCRdb's version includes in-frame clones alone and lacks a portion of them. The data show fewer than 80,000 clones, with about 70% seen just once and over 2.5% held by the top ten. The clonotype was recovered from a man aged 18-30 years in good health and CMV-seronegative. The sequencing input was PBMCs. The gene calls are TRBV10-3 and TRBJ1-2; 11 bases line up with TRBD1. The CDR3 loop reads CAISYGQGANGYTF. The CDR3 bases are TGTGCCATCAGTTACGGACAGGGGGCGAATGGCTACACCTTC.